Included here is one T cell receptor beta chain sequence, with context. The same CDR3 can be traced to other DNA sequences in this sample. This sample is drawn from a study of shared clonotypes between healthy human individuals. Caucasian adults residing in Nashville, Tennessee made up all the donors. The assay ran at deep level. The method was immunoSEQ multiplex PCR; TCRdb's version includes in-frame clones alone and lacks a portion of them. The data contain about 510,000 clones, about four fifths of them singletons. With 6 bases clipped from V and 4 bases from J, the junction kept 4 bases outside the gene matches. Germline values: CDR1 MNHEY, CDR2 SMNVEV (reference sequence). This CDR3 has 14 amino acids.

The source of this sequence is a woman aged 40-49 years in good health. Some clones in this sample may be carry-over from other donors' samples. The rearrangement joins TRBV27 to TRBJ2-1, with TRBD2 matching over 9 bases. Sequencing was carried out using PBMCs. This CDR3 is CASSLAGYYNEQFF. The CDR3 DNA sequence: TGTGCCAGCAGCCTAGCGGGATATTACAATGAGCAGTTCTTC.